The entry below gives a single T cell receptor (beta chain) sequence along with its context. Its antigen target is currently unknown. No per-base quality is available; no much larger clone lies one base away. Participants in the prospective study were enrolled through a virtual design, were aged 18 to 89 years, and lived in approximately 25 United States geographic areas. To assign participants to cohorts, the prospective study relied on clinical history that participants themselves reported in a screening survey and a study questionnaire. Recovered participants in ImmuneRACE Cohort 3 were defined by two consecutive negative NP/OP PCR tests, clearance by a healthcare professional, or resolution of symptoms. Mobile phlebotomists in the prospective study collected whole blood, serum and a nasopharyngeal or oropharyngeal swab from every participant. Participants in the prospective study had the option to provide additional blood draws and questionnaires over an approximately 2-month period. Prospective study blood samples were shipped either frozen or at room temperature before DNA extraction.

TCRbeta CDR3 regions were amplified from genomic DNA by means of the immunoSEQ Assay, a bias-controlled multiplex PCR. Per the original workflow: The number of nucleated cells in each sample was estimated by amplification of reference gene primers within the assay. To quantify the absolute abundance of each unique TCRbeta CDR3 rearrangement, sequence reads were collapsed and filtered. For each sample, productive Simpson clonality was calculated by taking the square root of Simpson's diversity index across productive rearrangements. TCRdb holds this immuneACCESS table with in-frame rearrangements only. Some clones are missing; in checked studies, unresolved V genes explain under half, and the rest has no known cause. That table gives V, J and clone size, and the DNA gave D and trimming. The sample data list fewer than 200,000 clones, and about four fifths of these were observed just once. Of the sample, over 15% falls within the top ten clones.

These data come from a study of blood T cell repertoires in COVID-19 (dated by TCRdb to 2020 to 2022). Turning to the overall study: Samples covering the acute and convalescent phases of COVID-19 were provided by collaborators in the United States, Italy and Spain. Samples came from the ongoing ImmuneRACE study (first 160 participants) plus 1,254 subjects from 6 global collaborators. The sample metadata nearly always contained a de-identified subject ID, COVID-19 status, age in years and sex. Where HLA class I and class II types were available, the types were taken from metadata supplied by the sample provider, not from assay-based typing. The prospective study material was composed of cDNA or gDNA derived from T cells, B-cell-depleted T cells, or PBMCs. The repertoires were released in a freely available public database meant as a resource for research on the immune response to SARS-CoV-2. Subjects who had been exposed to COVID-19, were actively infected with it, or had recovered from it provided the deeply sampled blood TCRbeta repertoires that made up the dataset.

Beyond this particular receptor, the publication reports: How much clinical and demographic metadata was included differed by source and by participant, and the metadata was provided uncurated.

V was cut back by 6 bases and J by 6 bases, leaving a gap of 18 bases between them. The germline V gene yields SGHRS for CDR1 and YFSETQ for CDR2. From the cysteine through the phenylalanine, the CDR3 covers 15 amino acids. Only the CDR3 part of the read is kept: 45 bases, read in frame from the first base. The sequenced sample consisted of PBMCs or T cells enriched from blood (not recorded which). Here the chain combines TRBV5-1 and TRBJ2-2; TRBD1 could be the D gene, as 5 bases match. This TCR derives from a man aged 55 to 69 who had recovered from COVID-19. Here is the DNA: TGCGCCAGCATCCAGGGCCCCGTCGACGCCGGGGAGCTGTTTTTT. It is translated as CASIQGPVDAGELFF.